The T cell receptor (beta chain) under discussion was sequenced for a study of beta chain features in type 1 diabetes. About the study: What patients shared with healthy donors was a similar profile of age, gender and cell yields.

Via the markers CD45RO/CCR7/CD25/CD127/CD95/CD27, stem cell-like memory, regulatory, central memory and naive CD4+ cells were sorted. This CDR3 comprises 12 residues. The V gene's germline CDR1 is MDHEN and CDR2 SYDVKM. Overall study findings and caveats: TCRB CDR3s from Type 1 diabetes patients were moderately but significantly shorter in all four CD4+ subsets.

Regarding this clone: Its antigen is not identified. One end of the junction fails to match germline, which may point to a read error.

Expressed TCRB transcripts got sequenced, as all isolated RNA was reverse transcribed. Libraries were prepared by immunoSEQ multiplex PCR; TCRdb keeps only in-frame clonotypes and omits some of them. The table includes more than 300,000 clones, around 10% detected once. The chain uses TRBV28 and TRBJ2-1; 11 bases align to TRBD2. The clonotype was recovered from a young man with type 1 diabetes. The sample consisted of central memory CD4+ T cells from blood. The CDR3 nucleotides are TGTGCCAGCAGTTTTTGGACTAGCGGGTTGCTCTTC. Its translation: CASSFWTSGLLF.